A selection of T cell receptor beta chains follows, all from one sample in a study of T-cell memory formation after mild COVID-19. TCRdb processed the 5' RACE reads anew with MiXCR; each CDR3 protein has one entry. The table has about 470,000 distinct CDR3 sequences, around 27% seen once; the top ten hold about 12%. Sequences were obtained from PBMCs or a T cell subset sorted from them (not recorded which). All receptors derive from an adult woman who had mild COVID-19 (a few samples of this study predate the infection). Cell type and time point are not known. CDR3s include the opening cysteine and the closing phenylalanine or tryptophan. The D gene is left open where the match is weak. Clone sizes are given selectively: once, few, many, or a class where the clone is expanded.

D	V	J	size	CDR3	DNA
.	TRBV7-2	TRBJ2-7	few	CASSLWPSYEQYF	TGTGCCAGCAGCTTATGGCCCTCATACGAGCAGTACTTC
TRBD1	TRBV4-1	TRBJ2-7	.	CASSQGPGGDYEQYF	TGCGCCAGCAGCCAAGGTCCAGGGGGCGATTACGAGCAGTACTTC
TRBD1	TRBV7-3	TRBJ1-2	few	CASSPTGSATGYTF	TGTGCCAGCAGCCCGACAGGGTCCGCTACCGGCTACACCTTC
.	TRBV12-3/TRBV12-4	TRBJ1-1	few	CASTGTTPEAFF	TGTGCCAGCACCGGGACAACACCTGAAGCTTTCTTT
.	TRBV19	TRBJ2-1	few	CASSAGAFHYNEQFF	TGTGCCAGTAGCGCGGGGGCTTTCCACTACAATGAGCAGTTCTTC
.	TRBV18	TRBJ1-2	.	CASSTPNYGYTF	TGTGCCAGCTCAACTCCTAACTATGGCTACACCTTC
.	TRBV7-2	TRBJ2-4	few	CASSLVREVWSKNIQYF	TGTGCCAGCAGCTTAGTCAGGGAGGTCTGGTCCAAAAACATTCAGTACTTC
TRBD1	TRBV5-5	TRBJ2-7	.	CASSLVNRGSYEQYF	TGTGCCAGCAGCTTGGTGAACAGGGGGTCCTACGAGCAGTACTTC
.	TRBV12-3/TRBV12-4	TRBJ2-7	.	CASSPRRSGSLQYF	TGTGCCAGCAGTCCTCGAAGGTCGGGGTCCCTGCAGTACTTC
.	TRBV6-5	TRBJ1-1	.	CASAGNVPNTEAFF	TGTGCCAGTGCCGGGAACGTCCCGAACACTGAAGCTTTCTTT
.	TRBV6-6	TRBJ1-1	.	CASSWDVGWTEAFF	TGTGCCAGCAGCTGGGACGTTGGTTGGACTGAAGCTTTCTTT
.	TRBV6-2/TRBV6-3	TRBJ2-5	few	CASTSTWEETQYF	TGTGCCAGCACCTCGACCTGGGAGGAGACCCAGTACTTC
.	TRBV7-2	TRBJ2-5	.	CASSSPVRAGETQYF	TGTGCCAGCAGTTCCCCCGTCCGGGCGGGGGAGACCCAGTACTTC
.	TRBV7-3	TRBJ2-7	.	CASSLADSSYEQYF	TGTGCCAGCAGCTTGGCGGATTCTTCCTACGAGCAGTACTTC
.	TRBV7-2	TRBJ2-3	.	CASSLGFSLGDTQYF	TGTGCCAGCAGCTTAGGGTTTAGTCTGGGAGATACGCAGTATTTT
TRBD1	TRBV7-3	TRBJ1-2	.	CASSFYTRDRGGYTF	TGTGCCAGCAGCTTTTATACCCGGGACAGGGGTGGCTACACCTTC
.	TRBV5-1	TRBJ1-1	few	CASSFYGDTEAFF	TGCGCCAGCAGCTTCTACGGAGACACTGAAGCTTTCTTT
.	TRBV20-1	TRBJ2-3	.	CSARGTGQLRDTQYF	TGCAGTGCTAGAGGGACTGGCCAACTTAGAGATACGCAGTATTTT
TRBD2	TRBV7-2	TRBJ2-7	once	CASSLVRLAGLGEQYF	TGTGCCAGCAGCTTAGTTCGGCTAGCGGGATTGGGCGAGCAGTACTTC
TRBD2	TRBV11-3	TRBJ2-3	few	CASSLGSGSKDTQYF	TGTGCCAGCAGCTTAGGTAGCGGGAGCAAAGATACGCAGTATTTT
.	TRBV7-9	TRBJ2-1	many	CASRRYNEQFF	TGTGCCAGCAGGAGATACAATGAGCAGTTCTTC
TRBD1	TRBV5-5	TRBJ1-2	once	CASSLSHRGNYGYTF	TGTGCCAGCAGCTTGAGTCACAGGGGGAACTATGGCTACACCTTC